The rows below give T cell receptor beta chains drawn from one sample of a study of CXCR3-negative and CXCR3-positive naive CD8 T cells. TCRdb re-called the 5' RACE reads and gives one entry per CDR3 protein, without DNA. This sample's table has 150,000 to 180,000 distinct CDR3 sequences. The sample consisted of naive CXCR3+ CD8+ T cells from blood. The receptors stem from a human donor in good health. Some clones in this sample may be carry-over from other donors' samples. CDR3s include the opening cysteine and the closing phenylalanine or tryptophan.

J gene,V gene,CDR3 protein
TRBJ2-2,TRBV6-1,CASSERVRSPGELFF
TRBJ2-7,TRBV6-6,CASSSLGGAGGIGDEQYF
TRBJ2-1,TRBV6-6,CASSPGSRSYNEQFF
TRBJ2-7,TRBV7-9,CASSFSGSGNEQYF
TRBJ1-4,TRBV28,CASSLFSGGFEKLFF
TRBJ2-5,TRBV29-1,CSVVTGMRETQYF
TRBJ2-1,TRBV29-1,CSVVLADIYNEQFF
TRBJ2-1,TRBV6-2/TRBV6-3,CASTVGGGAVEQFF
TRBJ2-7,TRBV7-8,CASSLVPRTYEQYF
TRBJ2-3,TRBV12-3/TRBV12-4,CASSLQGTDTQYF
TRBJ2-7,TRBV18,CASSLTGTRHEQYF
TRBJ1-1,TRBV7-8,CASSLGTLDGTEAFF
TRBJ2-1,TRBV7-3,CASSLTSLVYVGGVYNEQFF
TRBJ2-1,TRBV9,CASSLFPGGAYNEQFF
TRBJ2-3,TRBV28,CASSAGETDTQYF
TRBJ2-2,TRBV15,CATSGDRGLAGELFF
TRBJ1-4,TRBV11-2,CASSLVPNSGEKLFF
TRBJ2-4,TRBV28,CASNGAGGRTKNIQYF
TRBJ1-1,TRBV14,CASSQLGTANTEAFF
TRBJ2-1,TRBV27,CASTKNPNGNEQFF
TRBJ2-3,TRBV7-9,CASSSTSGRAADTQYF
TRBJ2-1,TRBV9,CASSVGDGDYNEQFF
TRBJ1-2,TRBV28,CASSLLDRNGYTF
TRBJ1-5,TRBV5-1,CASSQGTDHQPQHF
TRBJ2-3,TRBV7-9,CASSLGVRSTDTQYF
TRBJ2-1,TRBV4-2,CASSPEEPSYNEQFF
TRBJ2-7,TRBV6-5,CASSYSIGAPSYEQYF
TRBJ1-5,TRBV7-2,CASSSGLNQPQHF
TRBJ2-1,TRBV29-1,CSVSRGLAGGDYYNEQFF
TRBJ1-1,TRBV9,CASSVGAGVNTEAFF
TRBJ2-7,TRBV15,CATSTGTSGTYELYF
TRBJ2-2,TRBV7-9,CASSRIGQPGELFF
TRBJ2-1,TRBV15,CATSRDRAGNEQFF
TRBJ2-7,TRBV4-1,CASSQVWDSDYEQYF
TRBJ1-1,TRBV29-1,CSAGSWGTEAFF
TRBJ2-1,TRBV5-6,CASSLGGYLQFF
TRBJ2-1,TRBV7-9,CASSSYLGADNEQFF